This T cell receptor (beta chain) came from a study of shared clonotypes between healthy human individuals. The donors were adults (healthy and HIV-negative) with no recent acute infections or vaccinations. In CD8 memory, CD45RO+ cells were put together with CCR7-negative CD45RA+ TemRA cells. This clone appeared a few times. The genomic DNA of each subset was split evenly across several immunoSEQ plates. TCRdb's table, derived via immunoSEQ multiplex PCR, lists solely in-frame clones and lacks some. Here the sample spans fewer than 850,000 clones, about 92% being singletons. V was pared by 5 bases and J by 9 bases, with 13 bases of the junction left unmatched. CDR3 length: 15 residues. Germline assignment: CDR1 MNHEY and CDR2 SVGAGI.

Input material: memory CD8+ T cells from PBMCs. Subset noted: CD45RO+ cells pooled with CCR7-negative TemRA cells. The source of this sequence is a young man in good health. Some clones in this sample may be carry-over from other donors' samples. The J gene is TRBJ1-1, the V gene TRBV6-5; 9 nucleotides line up with TRBD1. In nucleotides, the CDR3 is TGTGCCAGCAGTCTAGAGCCTGGGACAGGGAGTCAAGCTTTCTTT. Its protein product is CASSLEPGTGSQAFF.